Following are 3 T cell receptor beta chains from one sample sequenced in a study of T cell responses to AZD1222 COVID-19 vaccine. Method: immunoSEQ multiplex PCR; TCRdb's copy keeps in-frame clones and lacks some. The profile covers roughly 120,000 clones, with roughly 84% appearing a single time and about 1.2% taken by the ten largest. The source material was peripheral blood, sampled on day 0 of AZD1222 vaccination. The receptors were sampled from an adult in good health.

This clone was recorded only once. The chain carries TRBV30 and TRBJ1-1; no reliable D call. This CDR3 is built from 11 residues. Trimming shortened V by 0 bases and J by 8 bases, and 7 bases separated the two germline ends. CDR1 and CDR2 (germline): GTSNPN, SVGIG (reference sequence). The CDR3 loop reads CAWSVQREAFF. The CDR3 DNA follows: TGTGCCTGGAGTGTACAGAGGGAAGCTTTCTTT.

This sequence joins TRBV19 and TRBJ2-1, with D uncertain. Per germline, CDR1 LNHDA and CDR2 SQIVND (reference sequence). CDR3 size: 15 residues. V was cut by 7 bases and J by 7 bases, with 20 bases left in between. The CDR3 protein is CASTTDWGLGNEQFF. In nucleotides, the CDR3 is TGTGCCAGTACCACCGACTGGGGATTAGGAAATGAGCAGTTCTTC. The entire variable domain, with the rest obtained from reference TRBV19 and TRBJ2-1, is as follows: DGGITQSPKYLFRKEGQNVTLSCEQNLNHDAMYWYRQDPGQGLRLIYYSQIVNDFQKGDIAEGYSVSREKKESFPLTVTSAQKNPTAFYLCASTTDWGLGNEQFFGPGTRLTVL.

This rearrangement joins TRBV5-4 to TRBJ2-7; D may be TRBD1 or TRBD2 (5 bases each). V was shortened by 2 bases and J by 2 bases, with 11 bases between the two germline ends. Per the germline V gene, CDR1 is SGHNT and CDR2 is YYREEE (reference sequence). This CDR3 contains 14 residues. The chain's CDR3 is CASSLGDGPYEQYF. CDR3 nucleotides: TGTGCCAGCAGCTTAGGGGACGGACCCTACGAGCAGTACTTC.